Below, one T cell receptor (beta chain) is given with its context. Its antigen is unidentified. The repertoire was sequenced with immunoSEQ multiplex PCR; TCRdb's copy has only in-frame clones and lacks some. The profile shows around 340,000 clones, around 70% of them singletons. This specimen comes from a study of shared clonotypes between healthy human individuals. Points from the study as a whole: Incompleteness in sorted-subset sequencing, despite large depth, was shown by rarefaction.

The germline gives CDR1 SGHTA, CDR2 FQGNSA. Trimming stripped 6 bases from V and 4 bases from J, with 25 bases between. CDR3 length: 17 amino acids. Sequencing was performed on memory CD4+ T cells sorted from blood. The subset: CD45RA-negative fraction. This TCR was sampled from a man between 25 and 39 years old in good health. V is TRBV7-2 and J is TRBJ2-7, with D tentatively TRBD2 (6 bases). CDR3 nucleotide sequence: TGTGCCAGCAGTTACATATATAGGGTTCGGGAGAGGTACGAGCAGTACTTC. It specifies CASSYIYRVRERYEQYF.